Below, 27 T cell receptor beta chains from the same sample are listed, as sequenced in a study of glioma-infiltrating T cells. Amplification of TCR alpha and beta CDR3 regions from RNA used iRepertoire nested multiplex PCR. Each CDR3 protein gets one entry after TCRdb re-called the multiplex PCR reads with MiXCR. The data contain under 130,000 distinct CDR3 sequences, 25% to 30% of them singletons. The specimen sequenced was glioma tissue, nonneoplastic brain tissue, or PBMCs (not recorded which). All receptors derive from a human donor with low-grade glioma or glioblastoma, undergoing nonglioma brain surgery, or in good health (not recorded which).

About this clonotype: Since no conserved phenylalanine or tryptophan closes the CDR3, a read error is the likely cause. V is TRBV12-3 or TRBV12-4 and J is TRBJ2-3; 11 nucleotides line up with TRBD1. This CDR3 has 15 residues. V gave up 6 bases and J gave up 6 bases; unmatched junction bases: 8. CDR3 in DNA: TGTGCCAGCAGCCCCGGACAGGGGGCCTCGGATACGCAGTATTCT. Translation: CASSPGQGASDTQYS.

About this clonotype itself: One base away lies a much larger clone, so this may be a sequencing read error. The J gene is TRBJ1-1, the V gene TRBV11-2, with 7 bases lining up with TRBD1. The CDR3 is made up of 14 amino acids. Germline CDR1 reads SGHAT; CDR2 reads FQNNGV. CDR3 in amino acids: CGSSSQGLDTEAFF. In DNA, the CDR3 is TGTGGCAGCAGCTCACAGGGGTTGGACACTGAAGCTTTCTTT. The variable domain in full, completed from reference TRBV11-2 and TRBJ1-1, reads EAGVAQSPRYKIIEKRQSVAFWCNPISGHATLYWYQQILGQGPKLLIQFQNNGVVDDSQLPKDRFSAERLKGVDSTLKIQPAKLEDSAVYLCGSSSQGLDTEAFFGQGTRLTVV.

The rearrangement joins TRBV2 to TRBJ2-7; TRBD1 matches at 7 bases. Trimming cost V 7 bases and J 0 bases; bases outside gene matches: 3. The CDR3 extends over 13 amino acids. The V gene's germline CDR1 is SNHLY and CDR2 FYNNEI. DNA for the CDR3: TGTGCCAGCACTTGGGACAGCTCCTACGAGCAGTACTTC. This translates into CASTWDSSYEQYF.

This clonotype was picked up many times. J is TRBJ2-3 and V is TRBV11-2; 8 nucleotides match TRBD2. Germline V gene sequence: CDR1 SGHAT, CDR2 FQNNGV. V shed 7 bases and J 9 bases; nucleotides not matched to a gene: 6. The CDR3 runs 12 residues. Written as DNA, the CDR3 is TGTGCCAGCACCAAATTAGCGGGGACGCAGTATTTT. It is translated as CASTKLAGTQYF.

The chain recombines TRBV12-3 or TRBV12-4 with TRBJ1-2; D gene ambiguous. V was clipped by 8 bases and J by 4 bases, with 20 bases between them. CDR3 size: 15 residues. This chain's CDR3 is CASAGRSGGLYGYTF. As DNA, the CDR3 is TGTGCCAGCGCCGGGAGGTCAGGAGGACTCTATGGCTACACCTTC.

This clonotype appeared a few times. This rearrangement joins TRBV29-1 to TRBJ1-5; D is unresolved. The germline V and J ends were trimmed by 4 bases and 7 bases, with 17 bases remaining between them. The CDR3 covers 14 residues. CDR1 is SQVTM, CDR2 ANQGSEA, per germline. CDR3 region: CSVAPLQSLQPQHF. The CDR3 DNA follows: TGCAGCGTTGCCCCCTTACAAAGTTTACAGCCCCAGCATTTT.

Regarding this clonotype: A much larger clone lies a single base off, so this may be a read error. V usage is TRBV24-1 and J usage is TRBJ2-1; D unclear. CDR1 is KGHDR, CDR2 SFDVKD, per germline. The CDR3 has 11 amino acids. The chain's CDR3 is CATGDYNEQFF. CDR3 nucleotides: TGTGCCACCGGTGACTACAATGAGCAGTTCTTC.

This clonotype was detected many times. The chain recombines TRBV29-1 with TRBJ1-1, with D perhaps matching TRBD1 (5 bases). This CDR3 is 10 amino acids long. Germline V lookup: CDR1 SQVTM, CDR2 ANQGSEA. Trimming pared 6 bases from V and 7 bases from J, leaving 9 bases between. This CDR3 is CSVGTVEAFF. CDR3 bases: TGCAGCGTGGGGACGGTTGAAGCTTTCTTT.

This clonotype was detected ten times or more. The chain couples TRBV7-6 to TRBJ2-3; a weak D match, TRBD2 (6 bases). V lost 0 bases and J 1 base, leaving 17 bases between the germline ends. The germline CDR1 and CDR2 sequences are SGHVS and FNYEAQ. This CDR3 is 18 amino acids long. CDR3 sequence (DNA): TGTGCCAGCAGCTTAGCCCACGGGCTGGGCGGGGGCACAGATACGCAGTATTTT. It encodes CASSLAHGLGGGTDTQYF.

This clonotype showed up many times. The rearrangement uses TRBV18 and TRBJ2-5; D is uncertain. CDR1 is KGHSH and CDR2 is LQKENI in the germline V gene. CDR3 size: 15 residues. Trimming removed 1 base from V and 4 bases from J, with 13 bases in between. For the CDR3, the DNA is TGTGCCAGCTCACCACTCGGAGATTCAGGAGAGACCCAGTACTTC. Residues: CASSPLGDSGETQYF.

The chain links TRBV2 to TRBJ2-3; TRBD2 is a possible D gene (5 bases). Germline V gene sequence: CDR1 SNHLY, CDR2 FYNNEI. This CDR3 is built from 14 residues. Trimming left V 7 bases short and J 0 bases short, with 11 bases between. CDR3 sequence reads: CASNLPGSTDTQYF. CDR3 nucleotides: TGTGCCAGCAACTTACCGGGGAGCACAGATACGCAGTATTTT.

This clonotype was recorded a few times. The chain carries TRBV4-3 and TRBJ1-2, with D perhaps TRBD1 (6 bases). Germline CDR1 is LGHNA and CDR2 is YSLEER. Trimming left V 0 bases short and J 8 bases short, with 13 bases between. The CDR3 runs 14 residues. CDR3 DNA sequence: TGCGCCAGCAGCCAAGAACGGGGGGCGCGCGGCTACACCTTC. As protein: CASSQERGARGYTF.

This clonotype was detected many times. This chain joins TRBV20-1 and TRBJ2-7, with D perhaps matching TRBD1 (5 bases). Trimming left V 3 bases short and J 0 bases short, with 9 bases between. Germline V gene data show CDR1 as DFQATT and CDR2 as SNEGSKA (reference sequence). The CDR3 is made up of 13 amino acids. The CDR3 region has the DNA TGCAGTGCTAGCGGCGGACACTCCTACGAGCAGTACTTC. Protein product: CSASGGHSYEQYF.

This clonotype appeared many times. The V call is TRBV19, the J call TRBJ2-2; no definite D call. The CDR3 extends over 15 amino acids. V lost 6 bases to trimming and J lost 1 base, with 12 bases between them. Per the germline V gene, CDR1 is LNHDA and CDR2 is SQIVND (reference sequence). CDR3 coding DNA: TGTGCCAGTAGCCCAGCGAGACAGAACACCGGGGAGCTGTTTTTT. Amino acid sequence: CASSPARQNTGELFF.

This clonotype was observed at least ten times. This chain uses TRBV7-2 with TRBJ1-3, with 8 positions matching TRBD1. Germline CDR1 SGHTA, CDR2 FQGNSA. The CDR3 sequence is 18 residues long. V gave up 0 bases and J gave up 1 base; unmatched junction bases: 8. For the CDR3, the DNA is TGTGCCAGCAGCTTAGCGGGGGGACAGGTGATTTCTGGAAACACCATATATTTT. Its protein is CASSLAGGQVISGNTIYF.

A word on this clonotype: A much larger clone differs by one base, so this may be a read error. The CDR3 spells CASSLGSSSYNDQFF. CDR3 DNA: TGTGCCAGCAGCTTAGGTTCCAGCTCCTACAATGATCAGTTCTTC. V gene TRBV7-9 combines with J gene TRBJ2-1, with D uncertain. This CDR3 has 15 amino acids. The germline CDR1 and CDR2 sequences are SEHNR and FQNEAQ (reference sequence).

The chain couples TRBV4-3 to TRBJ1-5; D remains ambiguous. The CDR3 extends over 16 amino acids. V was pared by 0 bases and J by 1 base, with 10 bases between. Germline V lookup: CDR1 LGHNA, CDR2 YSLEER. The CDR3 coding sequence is TGCGCCAGCAGCCAAGATCGCCGTCGCAGCAATCAGCCCCAGCATTTT. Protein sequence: CASSQDRRRSNQPQHF.

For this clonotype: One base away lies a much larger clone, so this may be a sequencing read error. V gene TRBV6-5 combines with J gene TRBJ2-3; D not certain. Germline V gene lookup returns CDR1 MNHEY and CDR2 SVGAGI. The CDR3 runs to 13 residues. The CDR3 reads CATSDGTDDTQYF. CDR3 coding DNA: TGTGCCACCAGTGATGGCACGGACGATACGCAGTATTTT.

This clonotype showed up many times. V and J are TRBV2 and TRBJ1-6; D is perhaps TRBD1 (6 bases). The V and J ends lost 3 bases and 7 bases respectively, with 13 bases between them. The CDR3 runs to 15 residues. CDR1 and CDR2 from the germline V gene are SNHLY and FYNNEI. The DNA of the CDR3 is TGTGCCAGCAGTGAGGAACAGGGCGGCAATTCACCCCTCCACTTT. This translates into CASSEEQGGNSPLHF.

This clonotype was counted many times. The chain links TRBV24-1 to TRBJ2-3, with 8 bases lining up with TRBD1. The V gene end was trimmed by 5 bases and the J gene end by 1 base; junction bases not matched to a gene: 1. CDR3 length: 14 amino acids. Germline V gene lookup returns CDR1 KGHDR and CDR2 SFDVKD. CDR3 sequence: CATSVGQGTDTQYF. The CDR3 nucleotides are TGTGCCACCAGTGTGGGACAGGGCACAGATACGCAGTATTTT.

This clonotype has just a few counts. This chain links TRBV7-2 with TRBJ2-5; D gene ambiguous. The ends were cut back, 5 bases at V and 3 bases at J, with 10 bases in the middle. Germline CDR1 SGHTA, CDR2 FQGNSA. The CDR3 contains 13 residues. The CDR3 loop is CASSPWNEETQYF. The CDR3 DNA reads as TGTGCCAGCAGCCCTTGGAACGAAGAGACCCAGTACTTC.

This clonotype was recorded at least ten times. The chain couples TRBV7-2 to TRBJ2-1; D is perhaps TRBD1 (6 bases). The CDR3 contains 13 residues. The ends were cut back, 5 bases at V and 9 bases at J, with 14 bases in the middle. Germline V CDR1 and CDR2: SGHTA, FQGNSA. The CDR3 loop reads CASSRQEAIEQFF. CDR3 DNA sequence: TGTGCCAGCAGCCGACAGGAAGCAATTGAGCAGTTCTTC.

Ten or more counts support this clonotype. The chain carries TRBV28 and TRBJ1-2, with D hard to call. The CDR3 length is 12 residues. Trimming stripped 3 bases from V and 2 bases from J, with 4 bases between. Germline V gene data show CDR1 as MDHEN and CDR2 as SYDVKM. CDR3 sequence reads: CASSLWNYGYTF. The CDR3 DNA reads TGTGCCAGCAGTTTGTGGAACTATGGCTACACCTTC.

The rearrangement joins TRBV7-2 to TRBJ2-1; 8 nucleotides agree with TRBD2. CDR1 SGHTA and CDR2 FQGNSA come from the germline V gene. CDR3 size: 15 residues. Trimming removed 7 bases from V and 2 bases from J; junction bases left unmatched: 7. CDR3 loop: CASIRSGGAYNEQFF. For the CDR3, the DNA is TGTGCCAGCATCCGTTCGGGGGGGGCCTACAATGAGCAGTTCTTC.

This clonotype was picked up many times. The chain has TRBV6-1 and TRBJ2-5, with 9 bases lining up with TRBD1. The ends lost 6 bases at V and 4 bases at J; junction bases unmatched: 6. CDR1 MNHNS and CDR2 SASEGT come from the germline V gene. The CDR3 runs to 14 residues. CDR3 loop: CASRTGGEGETQYF. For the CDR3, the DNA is TGTGCCAGCAGGACAGGGGGTGAGGGAGAGACCCAGTACTTC.

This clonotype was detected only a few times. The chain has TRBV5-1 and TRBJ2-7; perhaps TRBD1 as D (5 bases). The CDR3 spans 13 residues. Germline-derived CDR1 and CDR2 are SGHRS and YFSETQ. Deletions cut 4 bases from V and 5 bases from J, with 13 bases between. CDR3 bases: TGCGCCAGCAGCCTTCTGGGGCACGACGAGCAGTACTTC. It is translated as CASSLLGHDEQYF.

In nucleotides, the CDR3 is TGTGCCAGCAGTTACCCCGACGGAGAGACCCAGTACTTC. As protein: CASSYPDGETQYF. V usage is TRBV6-9 and J usage is TRBJ2-5, with unresolved D. Trimming left V 3 bases short and J 4 bases short, with 9 bases between. Germline V lookup: CDR1 MNHGY, CDR2 SVAAGI. There are 13 residues in the CDR3.